The clone carrying this TCR beta chain was counted only a few times. The sample comes from a study of response to subunit inactivated influenza vaccine. CDR1 SQVTM and CDR2 ANQGSEA come from the germline V gene. The CDR3 consists of 13 residues. V was clipped by 5 bases and J by 4 bases; unmatched bases: 5. TCRdb called the RT-PCR reads again in MiXCR, with one record for every CDR3 protein. Of hundreds of thousands of distinct CDR3 sequences in the sample, roughly 23% were seen once. V is TRBV29-1 and J is TRBJ1-3; TRBD1 agrees at 7 bases. Material: CD4+ T cells sorted from PBMCs, obtained 5 days after vaccination. The sequence was obtained from a man between 45 and 60 years old who received an inactivated influenza vaccine. For the CDR3, the DNA is TGCAGCGTTACAGGGGATTACGGAAACACCATATATTTT. Amino acid sequence: CSVTGDYGNTIYF.